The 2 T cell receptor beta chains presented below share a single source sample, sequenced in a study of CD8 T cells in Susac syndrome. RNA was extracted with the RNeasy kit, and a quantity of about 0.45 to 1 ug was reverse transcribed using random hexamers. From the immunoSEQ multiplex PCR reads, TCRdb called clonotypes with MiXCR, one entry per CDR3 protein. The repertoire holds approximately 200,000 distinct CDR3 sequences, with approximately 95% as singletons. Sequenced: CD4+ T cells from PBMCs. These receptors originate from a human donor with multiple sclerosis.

The CDR3 region is CASSQEASLKNIQYF. The CDR3 nucleotides are TGTGCCAGCAGCCAAGAAGCGAGCCTTAAAAACATTCAGTACTTC. This chain uses TRBV4-2 with TRBJ2-4; D call uncertain. V gave up 0 bases and J gave up 4 bases, with 10 bases separating them. This CDR3 comprises 15 residues. CDR1 is LGHNA and CDR2 is YNFKEQ in the germline V gene.

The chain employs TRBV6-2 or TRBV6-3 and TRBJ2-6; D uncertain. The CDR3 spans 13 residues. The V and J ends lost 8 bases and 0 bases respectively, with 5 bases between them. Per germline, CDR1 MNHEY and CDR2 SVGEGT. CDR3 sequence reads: CASRTSGANVLTF. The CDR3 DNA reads TGTGCCAGCCGTACCTCTGGGGCCAACGTCCTGACTTTC.